Listed below are T cell receptor beta chains from one sample, sequenced in a study of blood T cell repertoires in COVID-19. Produced via immunoSEQ multiplex PCR; TCRdb's table is partial and in-frame only. Among 200,000 to 250,000 clones, about 86% were seen once, and the ten largest hold about 1.3%. Sequenced sample: PBMCs or T cells enriched from blood (not recorded which). The receptor set was obtained from a woman aged 40 to 50 with acute COVID-19. The CDR3 runs from the conserved cysteine through the conserved F or W. The D gene is left open where the match is weak. The size of a clone is reported for some rows only, either as once, few or many, or as a class for expanded clones.

j_gene,v_gene,d_gene,abundance,len,CDR3aa,CDR3nt
TRBJ1-3,TRBV6-5,TRBD1,NA,15,CASSRQGKSGNTIYF,TGTGCCAGCAGCCGACAGGGAAAATCTGGAAACACCATATATTTT
TRBJ2-2,TRBV7-2,NA,NA,14,CASSLGAGTGELFF,TGTGCCAGCAGCTTAGGGGCGGGGACCGGGGAGCTGTTTTTT
TRBJ1-1,TRBV5-5,NA,NA,14,CASSPWGRDTEAFF,TGTGCCAGCAGCCCCTGGGGGCGGGACACTGAAGCTTTCTTT
TRBJ1-2,TRBV28,TRBD1,NA,14,CASSLTGGMGGYTF,TGTGCCAGCAGTTTAACAGGGGGCATGGGTGGCTACACCTTC
TRBJ1-5,TRBV19,NA,NA,15,CASSIIPGGYQPQHF,TGTGCCAGTAGTATAATCCCAGGTGGGTATCAGCCCCAGCATTTT
TRBJ1-1,TRBV3-1/TRBV3-2,NA,NA,16,CASSTPSGHWNTEAFF,TGTGCCAGCAGCACCCCGTCGGGACACTGGAACACTGAAGCTTTCTTT
TRBJ2-3,TRBV7-2,TRBD1,once,17,CASSLETWTGGTDTQYF,TGTGCCAGCAGCTTAGAGACCTGGACAGGGGGGACAGATACGCAGTATTTT
TRBJ2-3,TRBV7-3,TRBD1,NA,13,CASSLIPGQTQYF,TGTGCCAGCAGCTTAATCCCGGGACAGACGCAGTATTTT
TRBJ1-1,TRBV29-1,NA,NA,12,CSVEDQNTEAFF,TGCAGCGTGGAGGACCAGAACACTGAAGCTTTCTTT
TRBJ2-5,TRBV4-1,TRBD2,NA,17,CASSQDSASGRQETQYF,TGCGCCAGCAGCCAAGATTCGGCTAGCGGGAGGCAAGAGACCCAGTACTTC
TRBJ1-1,TRBV29-1,TRBD1,NA,16,CSVAGTGKYMNTEAFF,TGCAGCGTTGCCGGGACAGGGAAATACATGAACACTGAAGCTTTCTTT
TRBJ2-3,TRBV7-9,NA,NA,16,CASSRSRGRGADTQYF,TGTGCCAGCAGCCGGTCCCGCGGAAGGGGTGCAGATACGCAGTATTTT
TRBJ1-1,TRBV7-9,NA,NA,15,CASSLGPGMNTEAFF,TGTGCCAGCAGCTTAGGGCCGGGTATGAACACTGAAGCTTTCTTT
TRBJ2-1,TRBV2,TRBD2,NA,17,CASSGGTSGRAANEQFF,TGTGCCAGCAGTGGCGGGACTAGCGGGAGGGCCGCCAATGAGCAGTTCTTC
TRBJ1-1,TRBV2,NA,once,16,CASSDTGTLMNTEAFF,TGTGCCAGCAGTGATACCGGGACTCTCATGAACACTGAAGCTTTCTTT
TRBJ1-2,TRBV24-1,NA,NA,14,CATSVSRLNYGYTF,TGTGCCACCAGTGTCTCCAGGCTTAACTATGGCTACACCTTC
TRBJ1-4,TRBV7-9,NA,NA,12,CASTWGGEKLFF,TGTGCCAGCACCTGGGGGGGTGAAAAACTGTTTTTT
TRBJ2-2,TRBV10-1,NA,NA,14,CASSAGSLTGELFF,TGCGCCAGCTCGGCGGGCAGTCTAACCGGGGAGCTGTTTTTT
TRBJ2-4,TRBV7-2,TRBD1,NA,15,CASSPQGALKNIQYF,TGTGCCAGCAGCCCGCAGGGGGCGCTCAAAAACATTCAGTACTTC
TRBJ2-1,TRBV7-2,TRBD2,NA,16,CASSFLAGGFYNEQFF,TGTGCCAGCAGCTTCCTAGCGGGAGGGTTCTACAATGAGCAGTTCTTC
TRBJ2-7,TRBV27,TRBD2,NA,16,CASRISSGRPSGEQYF,TGTGCCAGCAGAATCTCTAGCGGGAGGCCGTCAGGCGAGCAGTACTTC
TRBJ1-6,TRBV3-1/TRBV3-2,TRBD1,NA,14,CASGKGQYNSPLHF,TGTGCCAGCGGAAAGGGACAGTATAATTCACCCCTCCACTTT
TRBJ2-5,TRBV11-1,TRBD2,few,13,CASTSGNEETQYF,TGTGCCAGCACTAGCGGGAATGAGGAGACCCAGTACTTC
TRBJ2-7,TRBV15,TRBD1,NA,15,CATSRDKGQGWEQYF,TGTGCCACCAGCAGAGATAAGGGACAGGGATGGGAGCAGTACTTC
TRBJ1-3,TRBV30,NA,NA,11,CAWSYGNTIYF,TGTGCCTGGAGTTATGGAAACACCATATATTTT
TRBJ1-4,TRBV6-1,NA,NA,14,CASSEVSTGEKLFF,TGTGCCAGCAGTGAAGTCTCTACGGGGGAAAAACTGTTTTTT
TRBJ1-5,TRBV6-6,NA,many,16,CASSPRKGVLNQPQHF,TGTGCCAGCAGTCCCCGTAAGGGGGTCCTTAATCAGCCCCAGCATTTT
TRBJ2-1,TRBV4-1,TRBD2,NA,17,CASSQRPGLAEYNEQFF,TGCGCCAGCAGCCAGCGTCCGGGACTAGCGGAGTACAATGAGCAGTTCTTC
TRBJ1-1,TRBV7-9,NA,NA,14,CASSQRSLNTEAFF,TGTGCCAGCAGCCAGCGCAGCCTGAACACTGAAGCTTTCTTT
TRBJ2-1,TRBV24-1,TRBD2,NA,15,CATSGPGLANNEQFF,TGTGCCACCAGTGGGCCGGGACTAGCGAACAATGAGCAGTTCTTC
TRBJ2-7,TRBV7-9,NA,NA,14,CASSTSTRTYEQYF,TGTGCCAGCAGCACTTCGACTAGGACGTACGAGCAGTACTTC
TRBJ1-5,TRBV15,NA,NA,15,CATSNTILGNQPQHF,TGTGCCACCAGCAATACTATTCTGGGCAATCAGCCCCAGCATTTT
TRBJ2-2,TRBV24-1,TRBD2,NA,16,CATSELGLAGDGELFF,TGTGCCACCAGTGAGCTAGGACTAGCGGGGGACGGGGAGCTGTTTTTT
TRBJ2-7,TRBV29-1,TRBD2,NA,13,CSVGPSGAYEQYF,TGCAGCGTTGGGCCTAGCGGAGCCTACGAGCAGTACTTC
TRBJ2-1,TRBV3-1/TRBV3-2,NA,NA,14,CASSRKLVKHEQFF,TGTGCCAGCAGCCGAAAACTAGTCAAGCATGAGCAGTTCTTC
TRBJ2-7,TRBV3-1/TRBV3-2,TRBD2,NA,16,CASSQGLAGTSYEQYF,TGTGCCAGCAGCCAAGGTCTAGCGGGGACCTCCTACGAGCAGTACTTC
TRBJ2-3,TRBV2,TRBD2,NA,18,CASSEWGTSGRGTDTQYF,TGTGCCAGCAGTGAATGGGGGACTAGCGGGAGGGGCACAGATACGCAGTATTTT
TRBJ2-7,TRBV7-2,NA,once,12,CASSLIGERQYF,TGTGCCAGCAGCTTAATCGGGGAGCGGCAGTACTTC
TRBJ2-2,TRBV7-2,NA,NA,12,CASRGDTGELFF,TGTGCCAGCCGCGGGGACACCGGGGAGCTGTTTTTT
TRBJ2-2,TRBV19,TRBD1,many,15,CASSPGTVNTGELFF,TGTGCCAGTAGTCCGGGGACAGTGAACACCGGGGAGCTGTTTTTT
TRBJ1-3,TRBV4-3,TRBD1,NA,19,CASSQEGTGALAAGNTIYF,TGCGCCAGCAGCCAAGAAGGGACAGGGGCGCTAGCGGCTGGAAACACCATATATTTT
TRBJ1-2,TRBV19,NA,NA,13,CASTSRRALGYTF,TGTGCCAGTACCTCGAGGAGGGCGCTTGGCTACACCTTC
TRBJ2-1,TRBV11-2,NA,once,14,CASSLVTYPTEQFF,TGTGCCAGCAGCTTAGTAACTTACCCCACTGAGCAGTTCTTC
TRBJ1-5,TRBV6-5,NA,NA,13,CASRESSNQPQHF,TGTGCCAGCAGGGAGTCGAGCAATCAGCCCCAGCATTTT
TRBJ2-7,TRBV29-1,NA,NA,15,CSVENVAGGSYEQYF,TGCAGCGTTGAAAACGTCGCAGGGGGGTCCTACGAGCAGTACTTC
TRBJ1-3,TRBV4-2,NA,NA,17,CASSQGAGRGSGNTIYF,TGTGCCAGCAGCCAAGGAGCTGGTCGGGGATCTGGAAACACCATATATTTT
TRBJ2-5,TRBV10-1,TRBD2,once,13,CASSSGGSETQYF,TGCGCCAGCAGTAGCGGGGGGTCGGAGACCCAGTACTTC
TRBJ2-7,TRBV10-1,TRBD1,NA,15,CASSGTGTGDYEQYF,TGCGCCAGCAGTGGAACCGGGACAGGGGACTACGAGCAGTACTTC
TRBJ2-7,TRBV21-1,NA,once,17,CASSKFRLAGVAYEQYF,TGTGCCAGCAGCAAATTCAGGTTAGCGGGGGTCGCCTACGAGCAGTACTTC
TRBJ2-7,TRBV11-2,NA,NA,14,CASSLERTAYEQYF,TGTGCCAGCAGCTTAGAACGCACAGCCTACGAGCAGTACTTC
TRBJ2-1,TRBV29-1,NA,NA,10,CSALEGEQFF,TGCAGCGCCCTTGAGGGTGAGCAGTTCTTC
TRBJ2-5,TRBV3-1/TRBV3-2,TRBD2,NA,19,CASSPRRTSARLYQETQYF,TGTGCCAGCAGTCCAAGACGTACTAGCGCACGTCTGTACCAAGAGACCCAGTACTTC
TRBJ1-2,TRBV6-5,TRBD1,NA,15,CASTTGGLFLYGYTF,TGTGCCAGCACAACAGGGGGCCTTTTTCTCTATGGCTACACCTTC